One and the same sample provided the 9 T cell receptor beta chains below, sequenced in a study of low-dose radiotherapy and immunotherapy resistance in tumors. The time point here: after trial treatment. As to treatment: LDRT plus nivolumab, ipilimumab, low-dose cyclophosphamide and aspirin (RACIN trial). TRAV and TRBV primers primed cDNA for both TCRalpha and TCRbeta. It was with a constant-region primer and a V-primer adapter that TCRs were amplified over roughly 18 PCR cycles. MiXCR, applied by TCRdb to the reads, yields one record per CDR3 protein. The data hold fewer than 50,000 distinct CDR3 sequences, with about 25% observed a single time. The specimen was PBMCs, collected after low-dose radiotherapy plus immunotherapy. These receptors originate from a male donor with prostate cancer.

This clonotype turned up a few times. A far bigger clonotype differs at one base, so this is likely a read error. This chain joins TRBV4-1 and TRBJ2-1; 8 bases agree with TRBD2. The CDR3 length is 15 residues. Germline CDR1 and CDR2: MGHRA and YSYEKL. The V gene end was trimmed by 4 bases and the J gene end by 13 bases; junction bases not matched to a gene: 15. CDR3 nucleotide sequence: TGCGCCAGCAGCCCCCTGGCTAGCGGGCAAGAGACCCAGTTCTTC. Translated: CASSPLASGQETQFF.

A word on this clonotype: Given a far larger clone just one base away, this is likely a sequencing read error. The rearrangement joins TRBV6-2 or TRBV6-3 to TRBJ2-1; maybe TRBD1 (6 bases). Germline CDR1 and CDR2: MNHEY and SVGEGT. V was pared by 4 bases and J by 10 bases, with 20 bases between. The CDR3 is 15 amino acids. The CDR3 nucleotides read TGTGCCAGCAGTTCAGTCGGGACAACGTCCTACGAGCAGTTCTTC. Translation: CASSSVGTTSYEQFF.

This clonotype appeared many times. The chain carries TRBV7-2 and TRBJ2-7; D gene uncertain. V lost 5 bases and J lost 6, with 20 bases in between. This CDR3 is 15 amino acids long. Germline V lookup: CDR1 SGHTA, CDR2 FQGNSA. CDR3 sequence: CASSQTLTHPGEQYF. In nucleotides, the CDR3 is TGTGCCAGCAGCCAGACCTTAACTCACCCAGGCGAGCAGTACTTC.

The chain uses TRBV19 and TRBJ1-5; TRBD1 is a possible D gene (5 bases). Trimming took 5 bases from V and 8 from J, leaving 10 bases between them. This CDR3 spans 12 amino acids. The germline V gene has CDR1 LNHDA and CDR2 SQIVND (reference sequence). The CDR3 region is CASSFRDEPQHF. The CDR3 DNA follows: TGTGCCAGTAGTTTCAGGGATGAGCCCCAGCATTTT.

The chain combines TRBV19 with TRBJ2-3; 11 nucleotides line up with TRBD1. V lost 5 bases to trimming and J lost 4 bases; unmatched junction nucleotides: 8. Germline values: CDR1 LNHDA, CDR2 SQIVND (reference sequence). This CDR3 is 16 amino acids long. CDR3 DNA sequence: TGTGCCAGTAGTGCCGGACAGGGGGCCAGGTCAGATACGCAGTATTTT. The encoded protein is CASSAGQGARSDTQYF.

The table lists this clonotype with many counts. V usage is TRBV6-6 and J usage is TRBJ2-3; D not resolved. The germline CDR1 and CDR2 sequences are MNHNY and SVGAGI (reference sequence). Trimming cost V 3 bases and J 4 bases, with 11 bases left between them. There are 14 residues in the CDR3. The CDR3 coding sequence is TGTGCCAGCAGTTATTCGGAGTTCTCAGATACGCAGTATTTT. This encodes CASSYSEFSDTQYF.

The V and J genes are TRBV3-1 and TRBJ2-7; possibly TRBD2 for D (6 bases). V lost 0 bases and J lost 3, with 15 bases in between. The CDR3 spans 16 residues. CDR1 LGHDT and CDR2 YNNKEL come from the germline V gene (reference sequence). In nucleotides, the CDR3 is TGTGCCAGCAGCCAAGATAGTAAGCGGGCCGGCTACGAGCAGTACTTC. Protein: CASSQDSKRAGYEQYF.

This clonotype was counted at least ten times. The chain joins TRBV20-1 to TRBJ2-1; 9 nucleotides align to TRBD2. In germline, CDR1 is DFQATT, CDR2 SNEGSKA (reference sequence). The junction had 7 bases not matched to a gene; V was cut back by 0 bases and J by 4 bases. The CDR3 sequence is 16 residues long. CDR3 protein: CSARDRGAGGYNEQFF. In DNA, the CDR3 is TGCAGTGCTAGAGATCGAGGAGCGGGAGGTTACAATGAGCAGTTCTTC.

Here the CDR3 reads CASSYQGRENTIYF. CDR3 nucleotides: TGTGCCAGCAGTTACCAGGGGCGTGAAAACACCATATATTTT. This chain connects TRBV6-2 or TRBV6-3 to TRBJ1-3; tentative D call: TRBD1 (6 bases). This CDR3 contains 14 residues. Germline V gene data show CDR1 as MNHEY and CDR2 as SVGEGT. Trimming took 2 bases from V and 6 from J, leaving 11 bases between them.